This TCR beta chain was sequenced in a study of long-term antiretroviral therapy in people with HIV. Study-wide points: The study found narrower CDR3 length ranges in HIV repertoires than in controls.

Researchers report immunoSEQ v3.0 was run at survey level. Using immunoSEQ multiplex PCR, the repertoire was profiled, and TCRdb retains in-frame clones only, with some absent. The table records approximately 24,000 clones, roughly 82% of them present only once. Germline trimming cut 5 bases from V and 9 bases from J; bases unmatched to any gene: 13. Germline V CDR1 and CDR2: SGHTA, FQGTGA. The CDR3 is 16 amino acids. This clone was seen just once. The antigen is unknown. The origin of this receptor is a woman aged 25 to 39 with HIV. The V gene is TRBV7-3, the J gene TRBJ1-6; TRBD1 agrees at 7 bases. Sequencing used unsorted PBMCs, obtained 1.1 years before starting antiretroviral therapy. CDR3 nucleotides: TGTGCCAGCAGCCCCGGTTCCCAGGGGGTAATTTCACCCCTCCACTTT. Translation gives CASSPGSQGVISPLHF.